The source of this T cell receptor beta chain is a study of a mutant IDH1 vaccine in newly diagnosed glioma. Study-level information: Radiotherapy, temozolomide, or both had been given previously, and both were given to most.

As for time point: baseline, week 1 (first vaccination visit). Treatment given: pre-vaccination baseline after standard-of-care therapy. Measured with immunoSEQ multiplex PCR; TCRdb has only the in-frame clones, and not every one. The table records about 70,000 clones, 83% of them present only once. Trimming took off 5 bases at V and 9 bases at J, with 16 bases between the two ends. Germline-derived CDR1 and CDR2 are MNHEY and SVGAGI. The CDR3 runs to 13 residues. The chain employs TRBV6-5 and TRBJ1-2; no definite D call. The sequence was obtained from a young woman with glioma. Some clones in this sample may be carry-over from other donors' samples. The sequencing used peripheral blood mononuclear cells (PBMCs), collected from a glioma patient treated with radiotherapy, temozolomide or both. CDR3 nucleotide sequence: TGTGCCAGCAGTCCGGGAATCTCTAGGAGCTACACCTTC. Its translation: CASSPGISRSYTF.